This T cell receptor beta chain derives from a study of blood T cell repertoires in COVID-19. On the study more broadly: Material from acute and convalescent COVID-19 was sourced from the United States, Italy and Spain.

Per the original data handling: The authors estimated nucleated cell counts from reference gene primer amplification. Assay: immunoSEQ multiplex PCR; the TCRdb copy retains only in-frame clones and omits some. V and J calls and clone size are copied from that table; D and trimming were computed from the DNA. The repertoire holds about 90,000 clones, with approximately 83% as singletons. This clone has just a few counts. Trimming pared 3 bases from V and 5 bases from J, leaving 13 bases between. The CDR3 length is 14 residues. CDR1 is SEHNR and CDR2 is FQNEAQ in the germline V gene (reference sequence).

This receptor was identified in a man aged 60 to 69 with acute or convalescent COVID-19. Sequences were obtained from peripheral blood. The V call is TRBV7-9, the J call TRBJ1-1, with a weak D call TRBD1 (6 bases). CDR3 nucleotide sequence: TGTGCCAGCAGCTTCCACAGGGATCAAACTGAAGCTTTCTTT. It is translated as CASSFHRDQTEAFF.